One sample yielded the 8 T cell receptor beta chains listed below, sequenced in a study of T cell repertoires in cytomegalovirus infection. These receptors' antigens are unknown. Using its own MiXCR run on the reads, TCRdb lists one record per CDR3 protein. Here the sample spans roughly 150,000 distinct CDR3 sequences, over 30% being singletons. The sample in question was CD8+ T cells from cultured PBMCs, obtained from culture after CMV antigen stimulation. The origin of the receptors is a human donor in good health (CMV status not recorded). Some clones in this sample may be carry-over from other donors' samples.

The chain carries TRBV12-5 and TRBJ2-3, with D hard to call. CDR1 is LGHNT and CDR2 is FRNRAP in the germline V gene. The CDR3 is made up of 14 amino acids. V was clipped by 1 base and J by 5 bases, with 10 bases between them. CDR3 bases: TGTGCTAGTGGTTTGGCCCCAGTAATAGATACGCAGTATTTT. It yields the protein CASGLAPVIDTQYF.

The rearrangement uses TRBV24-1 and TRBJ2-1; no clear D gene. CDR3 length: 15 residues. V dropped 0 bases and J dropped 7 bases, with 12 bases sitting between them. The germline V gene encodes CDR1 KGHDR and CDR2 SFDVKD. CDR3 sequence (DNA): TGTGCCACCAGTGATTTGCGGAACTCTGGGAATGAGCAGTTCTTC. Translating it yields CATSDLRNSGNEQFF.

The genes are TRBV19 and TRBJ1-5; D is ambiguous. V was shortened by 5 bases and J by 4 bases, with 27 bases between the two germline ends. The CDR3 covers 19 residues. CDR1 is LNHDA, CDR2 SQIVND, per germline (reference sequence). The CDR3 bases are TGTGCCAGTAGTCCTACCGGACGGAGCCTAACTACTTCGAATCAGCCCCAGCATTTT. Residues: CASSPTGRSLTTSNQPQHF.

The chain joins TRBV6-6 to TRBJ2-7, with D possibly called TRBD1 or TRBD2 (6 bases each). CDR1 and CDR2 from the germline V gene are MNHNY and SVGAGI (reference sequence). The CDR3 totals 14 residues. Trimming left V 2 bases short and J 5 bases short, with 13 bases between. The CDR3 DNA is TGTGCCAGCAGTTACGGTCAGGGGAGGAACGAGCAGTACTTC. Protein: CASSYGQGRNEQYF.

The chain joins TRBV27 to TRBJ1-1; unclear D gene. Deletions cut 4 bases from V and 0 bases from J, with 6 bases between. CDR3 length: 13 amino acids. The V gene's germline CDR1 is MNHEY and CDR2 SMNVEV (reference sequence). This CDR3 reads CASSWTMNTEAFF. In DNA, the CDR3 is TGTGCCAGCAGTTGGACCATGAACACTGAAGCTTTCTTT.

The table lists this clonotype with many counts. The chain is built from TRBV12-3 or TRBV12-4 and TRBJ1-3; tentative D call: TRBD1 (5 bases). The V end lost 6 bases, the J end lost 0 bases, and 9 bases lay between the germline ends. This CDR3 comprises 14 residues. The CDR3 is CASSRTSSGNTIYF. CDR3 in DNA: TGTGCCAGCAGCCGGACAAGCTCTGGAAACACCATATATTTT.

This clonotype was found once. The chain has TRBV4-1 and TRBJ2-7; 10 bases are shared with TRBD2. The CDR3 is made up of 15 amino acids. The germline V gene encodes CDR1 MGHRA and CDR2 YSYEKL. With V trimmed by 3 bases and J by 2 bases, 4 bases remained unmatched. The CDR3 reads CASSQASGRTYEQYF. The CDR3 DNA follows: TGCGCCAGCAGCCAGGCTAGCGGGAGAACCTACGAGCAGTACTTC.

The rearrangement joins TRBV6-8 to TRBJ2-1, with 9 positions matching TRBD1. The CDR3 length is 18 residues. V was clipped by 0 bases and J by 5 bases; unmatched bases: 11. Germline CDR1 and CDR2: MNHGY and SAAAGT. The CDR3 region is CASSYSRDRGSDHNEQFF. The CDR3 nucleotides are TGTGCCAGCAGTTACTCGAGAGACAGGGGGTCAGATCACAATGAGCAGTTCTTC.